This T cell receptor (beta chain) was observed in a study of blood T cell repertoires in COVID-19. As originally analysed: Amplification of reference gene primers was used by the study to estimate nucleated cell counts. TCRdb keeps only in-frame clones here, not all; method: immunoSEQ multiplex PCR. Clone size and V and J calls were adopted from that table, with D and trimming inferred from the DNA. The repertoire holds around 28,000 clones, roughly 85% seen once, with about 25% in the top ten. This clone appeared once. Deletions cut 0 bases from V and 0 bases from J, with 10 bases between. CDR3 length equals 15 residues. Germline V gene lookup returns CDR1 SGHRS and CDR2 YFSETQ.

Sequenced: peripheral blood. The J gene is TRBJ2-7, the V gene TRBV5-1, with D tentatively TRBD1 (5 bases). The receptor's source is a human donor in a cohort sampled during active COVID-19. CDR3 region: CASSLVAGYSYEQYF. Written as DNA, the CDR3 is TGCGCCAGCAGCTTGGTGGCAGGGTACTCCTACGAGCAGTACTTC.